One and the same sample provided the 23 T cell receptor beta chains below, sequenced in a study of blood T cell repertoires in COVID-19. Measured with immunoSEQ multiplex PCR; TCRdb has only the in-frame clones, and not every one. The sample has some 100,000 clones; nearly 85% are singletons. The sequenced sample consisted of peripheral blood. Receptors were obtained from a woman in her forties or fifties with acute or convalescent COVID-19.

This chain joins TRBV5-1 and TRBJ2-3; 8 nucleotides line up with TRBD2. The CDR3 length is 16 residues. Trimming at V came to 5 bases and at J to 5 bases, leaving 13 bases not matched to a gene. The V gene's germline CDR1 is SGHRS and CDR2 YFSETQ. Written as DNA, the CDR3 is TGCGCCAGCAGTTTTTATGTCGGGGGGGCAGGAGATACGCAGTATTTT. It yields the protein CASSFYVGGAGDTQYF.

This chain joins TRBV19 and TRBJ1-1; TRBD1 is a possible D gene (6 bases). The CDR3 runs 15 residues. CDR1 and CDR2 from the germline V gene are LNHDA and SQIVND (reference sequence). The V end lost 2 bases, the J end lost 4 bases, and 14 bases lay between the germline ends. The CDR3 sequence is CASSITGSQVTEAFF. The CDR3 DNA sequence: TGTGCCAGTAGTATAACAGGGTCTCAGGTCACTGAAGCTTTCTTT.

The chain is built from TRBV18 and TRBJ1-5; the match to TRBD1 covers 10 bases. V lost 3 bases, J lost 6 bases, and 11 bases stayed unmatched. Germline assignment: CDR1 KGHSH and CDR2 LQKENI. The CDR3 loop spans 17 amino acids. The CDR3 loop is CASSPFPGTGDGQPQHF. The CDR3 DNA sequence: TGTGCCAGCTCACCCTTTCCCGGGACAGGGGATGGTCAGCCCCAGCATTTT.

V usage is TRBV2 and J usage is TRBJ1-6, with no clear D. Trimming stripped 3 bases from V and 0 bases from J, with 12 bases between. Germline V gene sequence: CDR1 SNHLY, CDR2 FYNNEI. The CDR3 extends over 17 amino acids. The CDR3 nucleotides read TGTGCCAGCAGTGACGGGGTTCCAAGCTCCTATAATTCACCCCTCCACTTT. Amino acids: CASSDGVPSSYNSPLHF.

This clone was counted only a few times. The rearrangement links TRBV6-6 to TRBJ2-3; D call uncertain. The CDR3 totals 15 residues. With 6 bases removed from V and 2 bases from J, the gap between germline ends came to 15 bases. Germline lookup yields CDR1 MNHNY and CDR2 SVGAGI (reference sequence). DNA of the CDR3: TGTGCCAGCAGACGAACAGTATCCTTCACAGATACGCAGTATTTT. It translates to CASRRTVSFTDTQYF.

The CDR3 loop is CASSFGQTTEAFF. The CDR3, as DNA: TGTGCCAGCTCATTCGGACAGACCACTGAAGCTTTCTTT. The V call is TRBV18, the J call TRBJ1-1; weak D call: TRBD1 (6 bases). The CDR3 contains 13 residues. Germline values: CDR1 KGHSH, CDR2 LQKENI. Trimming stripped 5 bases from V and 4 bases from J, with 11 bases between.

Turning to this clone: A much bigger clone sits one base away, suggesting this may be a read error. This chain links TRBV2 with TRBJ1-6; no definite D call. Per the germline V gene, CDR1 is SNHLY and CDR2 is FYNNEI. The CDR3 is 13 residues long. V lost 8 bases and J 4 bases, leaving 9 bases between the germline ends. The CDR3 nucleotides are TGTGCCAGCTCAACAGAGTATAATTCACCCCTCCACTTT. Its translation: CASSTEYNSPLHF.

The CDR3 region is CASSFRSGQGFTYEQYF. The CDR3 DNA reads TGTGCCAGCAGCTTTCGATCCGGCCAGGGCTTCACCTACGAGCAGTACTTC. The chain is built from TRBV7-6 and TRBJ2-7; TRBD1 is a possible D gene (5 bases). The CDR3 length is 17 residues. The germline V gene encodes CDR1 SGHVS and CDR2 FNYEAQ. Trimming removed 3 bases at V and 2 bases at J, with 20 bases between. The entire variable domain, with the rest obtained from reference TRBV7-6 and TRBJ2-7, is as follows: GAGVSQSPRYKVTKRGQDVALRCDPISGHVSLYWYRQALGQGPEFLTYFNYEAQQDKSGLPNDRFSAERPEGSISTLTIQRTEQRDSAMYRCASSFRSGQGFTYEQYFGPGTRLTVT.

This rearrangement joins TRBV6-1 to TRBJ1-1; D remains unclear. The CDR3 covers 14 residues. Germline lookup yields CDR1 MNHNS and CDR2 SASEGT. Trimming took off 5 bases at V and 4 bases at J, with 14 bases between the two ends. CDR3 amino acids: CASSYRGVGTEAFF. CDR3 DNA sequence: TGTGCCAGCAGTTATCGGGGTGTCGGCACTGAAGCTTTCTTT.

The V call is TRBV9, the J call TRBJ2-1, with 9 bases aligning to TRBD1. The CDR3 runs 15 residues. Germline CDR1 SGDLS, CDR2 YYNGEE. V was pared by 0 bases and J by 7 bases, with 5 bases of the junction left unmatched. The CDR3 region has the DNA TGTGCCAGCAGCGTAGCTGACAGGGGGACGAATGAGCAGTTCTTC. Translated: CASSVADRGTNEQFF.

This sequence joins TRBV11-2 and TRBJ1-1; D is unclear. CDR1 and CDR2 from the germline V gene are SGHAT and FQNNGV. V lost 1 base, J lost 6 bases, and 9 bases lay in between. CDR3 length: 13 residues. CDR3 in DNA: TGTGCCAGCAGCTTAGGCGGCGAGGCTGAAGCTTTCTTT. Protein product: CASSLGGEAEAFF.

The chain is built from TRBV18 and TRBJ2-7, with TRBD1 identical over 10 bases. The V gene end was trimmed by 3 bases and the J gene end by 0 bases; junction bases not matched to a gene: 5. Germline assignment: CDR1 KGHSH and CDR2 LQKENI. This CDR3 is built from 16 residues. The CDR3: CASSPPGQGPSYEQYF. CDR3 bases: TGTGCCAGCTCACCCCCGGGACAGGGGCCCTCCTACGAGCAGTACTTC.

The chain joins TRBV5-1 to TRBJ2-5, with unresolved D. Germline CDR1 and CDR2: SGHRS and YFSETQ. CDR3 length equals 13 residues. V was shortened by 0 bases and J by 4 bases, with 7 bases between the two germline ends. The CDR3 loop is CASSLEQRETQYF. The CDR3 DNA sequence: TGCGCCAGCAGCTTGGAACAGAGAGAGACCCAGTACTTC.

V gene TRBV15 combines with J gene TRBJ1-2, with 7 bases fitting TRBD1. The germline gives CDR1 LNHNV, CDR2 YYDKDF (reference sequence). J was trimmed by 7 bases and V by 0 bases; bases with no gene match: 8. CDR3 length equals 15 residues. The CDR3 nucleotides read TGTGCCACCAGCAGAGATAGCAGGACAGGTTCTGGCTACACCTTC. It translates to CATSRDSRTGSGYTF.

The J gene is TRBJ2-1, the V gene TRBV6-5; unclear D gene. The CDR3 has 16 residues. Germline CDR1 and CDR2: MNHEY and SVGAGI. The V gene lost 2 bases and the J gene lost 0 bases, with 11 bases spanning the gap. The CDR3 bases are TGTGCCAGCAGTTACCAGCCCGGAGACTCCTACAATGAGCAGTTCTTC. It codes for CASSYQPGDSYNEQFF.

V is TRBV4-2 and J is TRBJ2-3; 7 bases are shared with TRBD2. Germline V lookup: CDR1 LGHNA, CDR2 YNFKEQ. V dropped 1 base and J dropped 2; count of bases not matched to a gene: 15. The CDR3 covers 19 residues. CDR3 loop: CASSQAQGGTTRHTDTQYF. CDR3 nucleotides: TGTGCCAGCAGCCAAGCCCAGGGAGGGACTACCCGTCACACAGATACGCAGTATTTT.

The CDR3 coding sequence is TGTGCCAGCAGCTCTGGGGGGAGGGGCGCTCTGGATACGCAGTATTTT. This codes for CASSSGGRGALDTQYF. V is TRBV11-3 and J is TRBJ2-3; 7 positions match TRBD2. The CDR3 totals 16 residues. Per the germline V gene, CDR1 is SGHNT and CDR2 is YENEEA. V was clipped by 4 bases and J by 6 bases; unmatched bases: 13.

The gene calls are TRBV27 and TRBJ1-6; D is possibly TRBD1 (6 bases). The germline gives CDR1 MNHEY, CDR2 SMNVEV (reference sequence). V lost 4 bases, J lost 10 bases, and 20 bases lay in between. CDR3 length: 16 amino acids. The CDR3 DNA reads TGTGCCAGCAGTTCCTCCAATTCACAGGGAGGGTCACCCCTCCACTTT. It codes for CASSSSNSQGGSPLHF.

The chain combines TRBV5-5 with TRBJ1-3; D may be TRBD1 (6 bases). CDR1 is SGHKS, CDR2 YYEKEE, per germline (reference sequence). The V end was cut by 4 bases, the J end by 2 bases, with 13 bases between. The length of the CDR3 is 15 residues. The DNA for the CDR3 is TGTGCCAGCAGCCGGACAGAAAACCCTGGAAACACCATATATTTT. Amino acid sequence: CASSRTENPGNTIYF.

For this clone: Other DNA sequences from this sample encode an identical CDR3 as well. The chain is built from TRBV7-8 and TRBJ1-1; a possible D gene is TRBD1 (5 bases). The V gene's germline CDR1 is SGHVS and CDR2 FQNEAQ. Trimming shortened V by 3 bases and J by 1 base, and 6 bases separated the two germline ends. This CDR3 spans 13 amino acids. The CDR3 reads CASSLQGNTEAFF. The CDR3 DNA sequence: TGTGCCAGCAGCTTGCAGGGGAACACTGAAGCTTTCTTT.

The chain is built from TRBV2 and TRBJ2-5; 11 nucleotides agree with TRBD1. After removal of 6 bases from V and 4 bases from J, the junction contained 7 bases not matched to a gene. The CDR3 totals 15 residues. Germline CDR1 SNHLY, CDR2 FYNNEI. CDR3 loop: CASRPGTGGRETQYF. The CDR3 DNA sequence: TGTGCCAGCAGGCCCGGGACAGGGGGACGAGAGACCCAGTACTTC.

V is TRBV6-5 and J is TRBJ1-3; 10 nucleotides align to TRBD1. CDR1 and CDR2 (germline): MNHEY, SVGAGI. V dropped 6 bases and J dropped 2; count of bases not matched to a gene: 4. The CDR3 covers 15 residues. The CDR3 nucleotides are TGTGCCAGCAGGGCTGGGACAGGGGCTGGAAACACCATATATTTT. Translating gives CASRAGTGAGNTIYF.

This clone showed up just once. The rearrangement links TRBV5-1 to TRBJ2-2; no clear D. The germline V and J ends were trimmed by 4 bases and 1 base, with 5 bases remaining between them. Germline loops: CDR1 SGHRS, CDR2 YFSETQ. The CDR3 consists of 13 residues. The CDR3 sequence: CASSVRNTGELFF. In DNA form, the CDR3 reads TGCGCCAGCAGCGTTAGGAACACCGGGGAGCTGTTTTTT.